Listed below are T cell receptor beta chains from one sample, sequenced in a study of blood T cell repertoires in COVID-19. Sequenced by immunoSEQ multiplex PCR; TCRdb stores in-frame clones only, minus some. The top ten clones hold around 8.4% of a sample with approximately 210,000 clones, more than 70% of them seen once. Input material: PBMCs or T cells enriched from blood (not recorded which). The receptors derive from a woman under 30 who had recovered from COVID-19. Both conserved end residues are part of each CDR3. The order of the fields is J gene, clone size, V gene, D gene, CDR3 DNA, CDR3 protein. The D gene is left open where the match is weak. The size of a clone is reported for some rows only, either as once, few or many, or as a class for expanded clones.

j_gene: TRBJ2-5
abundance: .
v_gene: TRBV19
d_gene: TRBD2
CDR3nt: TGTGCCAGTAGTGTTAGCGGGGACCCCGGGGAGACCCAGTACTTC
CDR3aa: CASSVSGDPGETQYF

j_gene: TRBJ2-7
abundance: .
v_gene: TRBV5-1
d_gene: TRBD1
CDR3nt: TGCGCCAGCAGCCCTGGGACAGCGTCTATCGAGCAGTACTTC
CDR3aa: CASSPGTASIEQYF

j_gene: TRBJ2-2
abundance: .
v_gene: TRBV10-1
d_gene: TRBD2
CDR3nt: TGCGCCAGCATCGGGGGGGGCACCGGGGAGCTGTTTTTT
CDR3aa: CASIGGGTGELFF

j_gene: TRBJ2-2
abundance: .
v_gene: TRBV7-9
d_gene: TRBD2
CDR3nt: TGTGCCAGCAGACCGGGACTAGCGGGGGCCGGGGAGCTGTTTTTT
CDR3aa: CASRPGLAGAGELFF

j_gene: TRBJ2-6
abundance: .
v_gene: TRBV5-1
d_gene: TRBD2
CDR3nt: TGCGCCAGCAGCTACACTAGCGGTCCTGGGGCCAACGTCCTGACTTTC
CDR3aa: CASSYTSGPGANVLTF

j_gene: TRBJ2-7
abundance: .
v_gene: TRBV5-1
d_gene: .
CDR3nt: TGCGCCAGCAGCTTGGAGGCTAGCTCGGACGAGCAGTACTTC
CDR3aa: CASSLEASSDEQYF

j_gene: TRBJ1-2
abundance: .
v_gene: TRBV12-5
d_gene: .
CDR3nt: TGTGCTAGTGGTCTCCCAGGGGTCTACTATGGCTACACCTTC
CDR3aa: CASGLPGVYYGYTF

j_gene: TRBJ2-7
abundance: .
v_gene: TRBV6-5
d_gene: TRBD2
CDR3nt: TGTGCCAGCACAGGCGGGGGGTACGAGCAGTACTTC
CDR3aa: CASTGGGYEQYF

j_gene: TRBJ1-4
abundance: once
v_gene: TRBV28
d_gene: .
CDR3nt: TGTGCCAGCAGTGAGCAGGGCCTTGGAAAACTGTTTTTT
CDR3aa: CASSEQGLGKLFF

j_gene: TRBJ1-3
abundance: .
v_gene: TRBV30
d_gene: .
CDR3nt: TGTGCCTTCGACAGAGGACGAAACACCATATATTTT
CDR3aa: CAFDRGRNTIYF

j_gene: TRBJ1-3
abundance: .
v_gene: TRBV7-9
d_gene: .
CDR3nt: TGTGCCAGCAGTCCCGTCAGTCGGGTCGAAAACACCATATATTTT
CDR3aa: CASSPVSRVENTIYF

j_gene: TRBJ1-2
abundance: .
v_gene: TRBV9
d_gene: .
CDR3nt: TGTGCCAGCAGCGTCTCCGGCGGGCGAGGCTACACCTTC
CDR3aa: CASSVSGGRGYTF

j_gene: TRBJ1-6
abundance: .
v_gene: TRBV7-6
d_gene: TRBD1
CDR3nt: TGTGCCAGCAGCTTGGCCGCCGGGACAGGGAATAATTCACCCCTCCACTTT
CDR3aa: CASSLAAGTGNNSPLHF

j_gene: TRBJ2-5
abundance: .
v_gene: TRBV3-1/TRBV3-2
d_gene: TRBD1
CDR3nt: TGTGCCAGCAGCCAAGTCCCCGGGACAGGGTACCAAGAGACCCAGTACTTC
CDR3aa: CASSQVPGTGYQETQYF

j_gene: TRBJ2-3
abundance: .
v_gene: TRBV5-4
d_gene: .
CDR3nt: TGTGCCAGCAGCTCGACTGTTAGCACAGATACGCAGTATTTT
CDR3aa: CASSSTVSTDTQYF

j_gene: TRBJ1-1
abundance: .
v_gene: TRBV6-5
d_gene: .
CDR3nt: TGTGCCAGCAGTTACACGGGGGACACTGAAGCTTTCTTT
CDR3aa: CASSYTGDTEAFF

j_gene: TRBJ1-5
abundance: .
v_gene: TRBV7-9
d_gene: .
CDR3nt: TGTGCCAGCAGCGCATCTAGGGACACGGAGTCCAATCAGCCCCAGCATTTT
CDR3aa: CASSASRDTESNQPQHF

j_gene: TRBJ1-5
abundance: .
v_gene: TRBV2
d_gene: .
CDR3nt: TGTGCCAGCAGTGAATTGTTAGGGGGCAATCAGCCCCAGCATTTT
CDR3aa: CASSELLGGNQPQHF

j_gene: TRBJ1-1
abundance: .
v_gene: TRBV28
d_gene: .
CDR3nt: TGTGCCAGCTGGGCCGAGCAATCTCGAGCTTTCTTT
CDR3aa: CASWAEQSRAFF

j_gene: TRBJ1-1
abundance: .
v_gene: TRBV28
d_gene: .
CDR3nt: TGTGCTTCGGGGTCCCCGTTCGCCGGCTTCTTT
CDR3aa: CASGSPFAGFF

j_gene: TRBJ1-1
abundance: .
v_gene: TRBV27
d_gene: .
CDR3nt: TGTGCCAGCAGTTTAAGAGGGACTGGCACCATGAACACTGAAGCTTTCTTT
CDR3aa: CASSLRGTGTMNTEAFF

j_gene: TRBJ2-3
abundance: .
v_gene: TRBV7-9
d_gene: TRBD2
CDR3nt: TGTGCCAGCAGCAGAATAGCGGGGCGCACAGATACGCAGTATTTT
CDR3aa: CASSRIAGRTDTQYF

j_gene: TRBJ1-2
abundance: .
v_gene: TRBV27
d_gene: .
CDR3nt: TGTGCCAGCAGTTTATCAGCTTCGGGTAACTATGGCTACACCTTC
CDR3aa: CASSLSASGNYGYTF

j_gene: TRBJ2-3
abundance: .
v_gene: TRBV11-2
d_gene: .
CDR3nt: TGTGCCAGCAGCTTAGGCAGGGGAACAGATACGCAGTATTTT
CDR3aa: CASSLGRGTDTQYF

j_gene: TRBJ1-5
abundance: .
v_gene: TRBV9
d_gene: .
CDR3nt: TGTGCCAGCAGCGGCGACAGGTCTGGGGACCACAATCAGCCCCAGCATTTT
CDR3aa: CASSGDRSGDHNQPQHF

j_gene: TRBJ1-3
abundance: .
v_gene: TRBV3-1/TRBV3-2
d_gene: .
CDR3nt: TGTGCCAGCAGCCCAACGGGTGGAAACACCATATATTTT
CDR3aa: CASSPTGGNTIYF

j_gene: TRBJ1-1
abundance: .
v_gene: TRBV5-1
d_gene: TRBD1
CDR3nt: TGCGCCAGCAGCTCATCAGGGGGCCCGACTGAAGCTTTCTTT
CDR3aa: CASSSSGGPTEAFF

j_gene: TRBJ2-1
abundance: .
v_gene: TRBV5-6
d_gene: .
CDR3nt: TGTGCCAGCAGCTCCCGCAATGAGCAGTTCTTC
CDR3aa: CASSSRNEQFF

j_gene: TRBJ2-7
abundance: once
v_gene: TRBV5-6
d_gene: .
CDR3nt: TGTGCCAGCAGCCGTACCTACGAGCAGTACTTC
CDR3aa: CASSRTYEQYF

j_gene: TRBJ2-1
abundance: .
v_gene: TRBV5-1
d_gene: TRBD1
CDR3nt: TGCGCCAGCAGCCCCGGGACAGGGTCCTACAATGAGCAGTTCTTC
CDR3aa: CASSPGTGSYNEQFF

j_gene: TRBJ2-3
abundance: .
v_gene: TRBV9
d_gene: TRBD1
CDR3nt: TGTGCCAGCAGTAGACAGGGTTCAACAGATACGCAGTATTTT
CDR3aa: CASSRQGSTDTQYF

j_gene: TRBJ2-2
abundance: few
v_gene: TRBV25-1
d_gene: .
CDR3nt: TGTGCCAGCAGTGAACACAGGGCCTCCCAATTCGGGGAGCTGTTTTTT
CDR3aa: CASSEHRASQFGELFF

j_gene: TRBJ1-1
abundance: .
v_gene: TRBV19
d_gene: .
CDR3nt: TGTGCCAGTAGCTCCGAAGGCGGGGCGGGCGACACTGAAGCTTTCTTT
CDR3aa: CASSSEGGAGDTEAFF

j_gene: TRBJ2-5
abundance: .
v_gene: TRBV9
d_gene: TRBD1
CDR3nt: TGTGCCAGCAGCGCCTGGACAGGAGAGACCCAGTACTTC
CDR3aa: CASSAWTGETQYF

j_gene: TRBJ2-7
abundance: .
v_gene: TRBV23-1
d_gene: TRBD1
CDR3nt: TGCGCCAGCAGTCCCCCGGGACAGGAGACCTACGAGCAGTACTTC
CDR3aa: CASSPPGQETYEQYF

j_gene: TRBJ1-1
abundance: .
v_gene: TRBV6-5
d_gene: TRBD1
CDR3nt: TGTGCCAGCAGAAGGACAGGGGAAGCTTTCTTT
CDR3aa: CASRRTGEAFF

j_gene: TRBJ1-5
abundance: .
v_gene: TRBV27
d_gene: .
CDR3nt: TGTGCCAGCAGTCTGGGCGCGGGACAGCCCCAGCATTTT
CDR3aa: CASSLGAGQPQHF

j_gene: TRBJ2-2
abundance: .
v_gene: TRBV14
d_gene: .
CDR3nt: TGTGCCAGCAGTCAGGCCCTGGGCTATACCGGGGAGCTGTTTTTT
CDR3aa: CASSQALGYTGELFF

j_gene: TRBJ1-6
abundance: once
v_gene: TRBV30
d_gene: TRBD1
CDR3nt: TGTGCCTTACGGACAGGGGGTTATAGTTCACCCCTCCACTTT
CDR3aa: CALRTGGYSSPLHF

j_gene: TRBJ2-2
abundance: .
v_gene: TRBV24-1
d_gene: .
CDR3nt: TGTGCCACCAGTGATTTCAGGGACACCGGGGAGCTGTTTTTT
CDR3aa: CATSDFRDTGELFF

j_gene: TRBJ2-5
abundance: .
v_gene: TRBV27
d_gene: .
CDR3nt: TGTGCCAGCAGTCCGCTCCAGGAGGAAGAGACCCAGTACTTC
CDR3aa: CASSPLQEEETQYF

j_gene: TRBJ1-4
abundance: .
v_gene: TRBV9
d_gene: TRBD1
CDR3nt: TGTGCCAGCAGCGTTACCTCTAGGACAGGGGGCGACCCGAATGAAAAACTGTTTTTT
CDR3aa: CASSVTSRTGGDPNEKLFF

j_gene: TRBJ1-1
abundance: once
v_gene: TRBV30
d_gene: .
CDR3nt: TGTGCCTCCACTTCCGACAGAGGATTCACTGAAGCTTTCTTT
CDR3aa: CASTSDRGFTEAFF

j_gene: TRBJ1-1
abundance: .
v_gene: TRBV5-4
d_gene: .
CDR3nt: TGTGCCAGCAGCTGGGGAGGAGGTCGGGGTTACACTGAAGCTTTCTTT
CDR3aa: CASSWGGGRGYTEAFF

j_gene: TRBJ1-1
abundance: once
v_gene: TRBV30
d_gene: .
CDR3nt: TGTGCCTGGAGGATCACAGGAGCTGGGACTGAAGCTTTCTTT
CDR3aa: CAWRITGAGTEAFF

j_gene: TRBJ1-6
abundance: .
v_gene: TRBV28
d_gene: .
CDR3nt: TGTGCCAGCAGTTTTTTTTCATCACCCCTCCACTTT
CDR3aa: CASSFFSSPLHF

j_gene: TRBJ1-1
abundance: .
v_gene: TRBV10-3
d_gene: TRBD1
CDR3nt: TGTGCCATCAGTGAGAACAGGGGGAACACTGAAGCTTTCTTT
CDR3aa: CAISENRGNTEAFF

j_gene: TRBJ2-3
abundance: .
v_gene: TRBV6-4
d_gene: TRBD1
CDR3nt: TGTGCCAGCAGTGCAGGGGACAGCGGCACAGATACGCAGTATTTT
CDR3aa: CASSAGDSGTDTQYF

j_gene: TRBJ1-2
abundance: .
v_gene: TRBV19
d_gene: .
CDR3nt: TGTGCCAGTAGTAGATCACAGGGTACTAACTATGGCTACACCTTC
CDR3aa: CASSRSQGTNYGYTF

j_gene: TRBJ1-1
abundance: .
v_gene: TRBV23-1
d_gene: .
CDR3nt: TGCGCCAGCAGTCATGGGAGGGGAAGGACTGAAGCTTTCTTT
CDR3aa: CASSHGRGRTEAFF

j_gene: TRBJ2-3
abundance: .
v_gene: TRBV18
d_gene: .
CDR3nt: TGTGCCAGCTCACCAAAACAGGGCCTTAGCACAGATACGCAGTATTTT
CDR3aa: CASSPKQGLSTDTQYF

j_gene: TRBJ2-1
abundance: .
v_gene: TRBV7-8
d_gene: .
CDR3nt: TGTGCCAGCAGCGCTAGCGAGGGCACCTACAATGAGCAGTTCTTC
CDR3aa: CASSASEGTYNEQFF

j_gene: TRBJ1-1
abundance: .
v_gene: TRBV30
d_gene: .
CDR3nt: TGTGCCTGGAGTGTGGGCCACGAAGCTTTCTTT
CDR3aa: CAWSVGHEAFF

j_gene: TRBJ1-3
abundance: .
v_gene: TRBV2
d_gene: TRBD1
CDR3nt: TGTGCCAGCACGCGGGACAGGGGTGTCAGCTCTGGAAACACCATATATTTT
CDR3aa: CASTRDRGVSSGNTIYF

j_gene: TRBJ2-2
abundance: .
v_gene: TRBV18
d_gene: .
CDR3nt: TGTGCCAGCTCACCCCCCCAGGGGGGTCCGAACACCGGGGAGCTGTTTTTT
CDR3aa: CASSPPQGGPNTGELFF